This TCR beta chain was documented in a study of blood T cell repertoires in COVID-19. About the study: PBMCs, B-cell-depleted T cells, or T cells provided the cDNA or gDNA that made up the material.

Enrolled through a virtual design, the participants were between about 18 and 100 years of age and came from around 25 US areas. Each recovered donor of Cohort 3 presented with two negative PCRs, clearance, or symptom resolution. This clone was detected once. In the study's own analysis: Scientists estimated how many nucleated cells there were by amplifying reference gene primers. Using immunoSEQ multiplex PCR, the repertoire was profiled, and TCRdb retains in-frame clones only, with some absent. For V, J and clone size, that table is used; D and trimming come from the DNA. There are 250,000 or so clones in the sample; around 87% occur only once, and approximately 1.6% lies in the top ten. This clonotype was sampled from a woman aged 45-59 years who had recovered from COVID-19. The sample consisted of PBMCs or T cells enriched from blood (not recorded which).

CDR3 loop: CASSENRDSFLHDSGANVLTF. In DNA form, the CDR3 reads TGTGCCAGCAGCGAGAACCGGGACAGTTTTCTCCATGACTCTGGGGCCAACGTCCTGACTTTC. The chain recombines TRBV9 with TRBJ2-6; 7 bases map to TRBD1. V lost 3 bases to trimming and J lost 0 bases; unmatched junction nucleotides: 18. The CDR3 runs to 21 residues. Germline V CDR1 and CDR2: SGDLS, YYNGEE.